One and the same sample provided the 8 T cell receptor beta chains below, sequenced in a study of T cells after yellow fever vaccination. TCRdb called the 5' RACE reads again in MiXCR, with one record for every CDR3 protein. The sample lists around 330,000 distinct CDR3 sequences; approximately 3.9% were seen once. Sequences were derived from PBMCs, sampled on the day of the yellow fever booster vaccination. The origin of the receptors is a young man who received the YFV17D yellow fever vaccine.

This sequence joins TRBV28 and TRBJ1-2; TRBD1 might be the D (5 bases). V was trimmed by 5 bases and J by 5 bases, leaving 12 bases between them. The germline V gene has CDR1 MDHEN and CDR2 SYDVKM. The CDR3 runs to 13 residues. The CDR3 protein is CASSDGGGYGYTF. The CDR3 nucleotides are TGTGCCAGCAGTGATGGGGGGGGGTATGGCTACACCTTC.

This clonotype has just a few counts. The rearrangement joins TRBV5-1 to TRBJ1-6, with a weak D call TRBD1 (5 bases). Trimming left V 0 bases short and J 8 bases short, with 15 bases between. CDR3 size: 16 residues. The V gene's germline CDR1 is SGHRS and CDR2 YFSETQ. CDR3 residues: CASSLEAGQGYSPLHF. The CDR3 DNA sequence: TGCGCCAGCAGCTTGGAGGCAGGCCAGGGTTATTCACCCCTCCACTTT.

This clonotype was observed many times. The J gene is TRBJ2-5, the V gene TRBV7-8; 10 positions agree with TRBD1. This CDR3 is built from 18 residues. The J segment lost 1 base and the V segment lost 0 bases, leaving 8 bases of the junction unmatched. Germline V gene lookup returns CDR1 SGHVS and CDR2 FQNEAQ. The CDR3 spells CASSLAPDRGVLQETQYF. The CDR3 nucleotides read TGTGCCAGCAGCTTAGCCCCGGACAGGGGGGTCCTCCAAGAGACCCAGTACTTC.

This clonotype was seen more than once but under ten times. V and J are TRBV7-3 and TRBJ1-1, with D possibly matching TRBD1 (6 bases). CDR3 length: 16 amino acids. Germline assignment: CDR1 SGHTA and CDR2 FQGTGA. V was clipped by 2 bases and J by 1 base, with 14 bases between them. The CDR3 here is CASSLYPGGGNTEAFF. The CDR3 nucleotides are TGTGCCAGCAGCTTATATCCGGGGGGCGGGAACACTGAAGCTTTCTTT.

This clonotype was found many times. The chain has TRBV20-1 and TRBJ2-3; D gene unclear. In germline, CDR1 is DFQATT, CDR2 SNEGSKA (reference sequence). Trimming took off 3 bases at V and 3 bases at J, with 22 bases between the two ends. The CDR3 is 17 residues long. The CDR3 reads CSARLTGGLMGTDTQYF. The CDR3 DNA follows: TGCAGTGCTAGGCTTACCGGTGGGCTAATGGGAACAGATACGCAGTATTTT.

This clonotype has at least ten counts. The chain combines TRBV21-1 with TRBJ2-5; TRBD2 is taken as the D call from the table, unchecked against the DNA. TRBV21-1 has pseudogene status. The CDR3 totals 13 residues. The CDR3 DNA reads TGTGCCAGCAGATCGGGGGGGCTGGAGACCCAGTACTTC. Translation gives CASRSGGLETQYF.

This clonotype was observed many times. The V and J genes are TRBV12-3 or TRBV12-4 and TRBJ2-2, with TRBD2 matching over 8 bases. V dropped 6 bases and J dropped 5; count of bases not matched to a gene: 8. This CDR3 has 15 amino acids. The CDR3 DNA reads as TGTGCCAGCAGGTGGAGTAGCGGGGAAACCGGGGAGCTGTTTTTT. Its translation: CASRWSSGETGELFF.

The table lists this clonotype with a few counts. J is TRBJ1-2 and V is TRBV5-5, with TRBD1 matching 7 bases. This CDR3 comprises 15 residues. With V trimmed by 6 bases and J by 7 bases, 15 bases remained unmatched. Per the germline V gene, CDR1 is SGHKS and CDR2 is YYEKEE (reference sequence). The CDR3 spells CASTLLNDRAAGYTF. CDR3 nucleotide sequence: TGTGCCAGCACCCTACTTAACGACAGGGCGGCTGGCTACACCTTC.